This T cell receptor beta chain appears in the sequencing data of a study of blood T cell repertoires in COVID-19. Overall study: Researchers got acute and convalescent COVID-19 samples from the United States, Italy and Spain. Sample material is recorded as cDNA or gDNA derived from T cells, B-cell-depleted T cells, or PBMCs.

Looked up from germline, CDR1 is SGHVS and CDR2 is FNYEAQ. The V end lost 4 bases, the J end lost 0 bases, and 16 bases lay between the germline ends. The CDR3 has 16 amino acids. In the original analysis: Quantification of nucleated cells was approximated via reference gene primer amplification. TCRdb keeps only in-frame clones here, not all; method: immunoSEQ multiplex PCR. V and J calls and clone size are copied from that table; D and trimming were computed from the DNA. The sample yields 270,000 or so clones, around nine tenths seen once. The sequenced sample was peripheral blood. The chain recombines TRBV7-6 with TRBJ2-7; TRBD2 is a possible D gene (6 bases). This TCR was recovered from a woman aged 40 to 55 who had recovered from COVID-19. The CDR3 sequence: CASSSSEDGSSYEQYF. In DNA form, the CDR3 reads TGTGCCAGCAGCTCGAGCGAGGACGGGAGCTCCTACGAGCAGTACTTC.